The entry below describes one T cell receptor beta chain. CDR3 length: 12 residues. Deletions cut 3 bases from V and 6 bases from J, with 8 bases between. Looked up from germline, CDR1 is ENHRY and CDR2 is SYGVKD. Source study methods: Cell counts per sample came from amplifying reference gene primers. The data were produced by immunoSEQ multiplex PCR, yet TCRdb's version contains in-frame clones alone and is incomplete. Clone size and V and J calls were adopted from that table, with D and trimming inferred from the DNA. The sample has 180,000 or so clones; about 81% are singletons. The entry originates in a study of blood T cell repertoires in COVID-19. For the study at large: Samples came from the United States, Italy and Spain, spanning acute and convalescent COVID-19. T cells, B-cell-depleted T cells, or PBMCs supplied cDNA or gDNA.

V is TRBV10-3 and J is TRBJ1-2, with D maybe TRBD1 (6 bases). Material for sequencing was peripheral blood. This clonotype was sampled from a woman aged 70-85 years with acute or convalescent COVID-19. The CDR3 region is CAISENRDGYTF. DNA of the CDR3: TGTGCCATCAGTGAAAACAGGGATGGCTACACCTTC.